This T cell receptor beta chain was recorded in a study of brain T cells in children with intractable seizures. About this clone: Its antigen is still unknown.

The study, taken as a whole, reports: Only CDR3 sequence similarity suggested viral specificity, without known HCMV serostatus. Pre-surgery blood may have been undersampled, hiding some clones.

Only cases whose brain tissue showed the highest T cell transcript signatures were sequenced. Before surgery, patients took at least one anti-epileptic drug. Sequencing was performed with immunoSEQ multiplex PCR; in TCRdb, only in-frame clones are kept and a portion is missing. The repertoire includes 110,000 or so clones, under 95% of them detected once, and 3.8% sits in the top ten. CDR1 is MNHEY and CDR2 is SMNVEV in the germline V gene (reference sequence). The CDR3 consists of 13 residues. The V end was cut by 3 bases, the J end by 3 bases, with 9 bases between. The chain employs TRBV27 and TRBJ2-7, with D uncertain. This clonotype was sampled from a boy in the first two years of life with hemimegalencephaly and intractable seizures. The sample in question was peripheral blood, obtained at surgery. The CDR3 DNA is TGTGCCAGCAGTTTCCGACTCAGCTACGAGCAGTACTTC. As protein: CASSFRLSYEQYF.